This record covers a single T cell receptor beta chain. Its antigen is unidentified. The entry originates in a study of T cell repertoires in cytomegalovirus infection. The germline gives CDR1 LNHNV, CDR2 YYDKDF (reference sequence). The CDR3 has 17 amino acids. J lost 2 bases, V lost 0 bases, and 7 bases had no gene match. TCRdb reprocessed the reads via MiXCR and lists one record per CDR3 protein. In the table there are about 900,000 distinct CDR3 sequences, about a third of which are singletons. The TCR originated in a human donor in good health (CMV status not recorded). Some clones in this sample may be carry-over from other donors' samples. The specimen comprised cultured CD8+ T cells from PBMCs, sampled from culture after CMV antigen stimulation. This chain joins TRBV15 and TRBJ1-3; 7 bases map to TRBD1. Written as DNA, the CDR3 is TGTGCCACCAGCAGAGATCGACAGGGATGGCCTGGAAACACCATATATTTT. It translates to CATSRDRQGWPGNTIYF. Full variable domain (rest looked up from reference TRBV15 and TRBJ1-3): DAMVIQNPRYQVTQFGKPVTLSCSQTLNHNVMYWYQQKSSQAPKLLFHYYDKDFNNEADTPDNFQSRRPNTSFCFLDIRSPGLGDTAMYLCATSRDRQGWPGNTIYFGEGSWLTVV.